This T cell receptor beta chain stems from a study of OX40 agonist ivuxolimab in advanced cancers. Looking at the study overall: The dose-escalation cohort had hepatocellular carcinoma, melanoma, renal cell or head and neck cancer.

Autoimmune disease history or systemic immunosuppression led to patients being barred. Clones were read by immunoSEQ multiplex PCR, and TCRdb kept only the in-frame ones, dropping some. The table lists under 25,000 clones, 74% of them singletons. The germline CDR1 and CDR2 sequences are SNHLY and FYNNEI. This CDR3 is 13 amino acids long. With 5 bases removed from V and 0 bases from J, the gap between germline ends came to 8 bases. This clonotype originated in an adult with an advanced solid tumor such as melanoma, head and neck, liver or kidney cancer. Sequences were derived from CD4+ or CD8+ T cells sorted from blood, sampled in a trial of the OX40 agonist ivuxolimab. V is TRBV2 and J is TRBJ2-7; no reliable D call. CDR3 amino acids: CASSRPSSYEQYF. For the CDR3, the DNA is TGTGCCAGCAGTCGACCCAGCTCCTACGAGCAGTACTTC.